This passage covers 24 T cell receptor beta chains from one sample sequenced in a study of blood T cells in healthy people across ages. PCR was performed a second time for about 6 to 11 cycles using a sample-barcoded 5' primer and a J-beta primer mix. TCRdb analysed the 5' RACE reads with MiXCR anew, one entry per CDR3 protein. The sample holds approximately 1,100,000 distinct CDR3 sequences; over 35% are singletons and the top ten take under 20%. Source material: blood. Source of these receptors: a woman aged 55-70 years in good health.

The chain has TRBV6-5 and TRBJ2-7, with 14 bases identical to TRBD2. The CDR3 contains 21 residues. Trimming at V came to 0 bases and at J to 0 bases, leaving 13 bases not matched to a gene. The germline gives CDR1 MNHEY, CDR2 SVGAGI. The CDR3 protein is CASSYSMGRGTSGSLSYEQYF. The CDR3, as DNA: TGTGCCAGCAGTTACTCGATGGGAAGGGGGACTAGCGGGAGTCTCTCCTACGAGCAGTACTTC.

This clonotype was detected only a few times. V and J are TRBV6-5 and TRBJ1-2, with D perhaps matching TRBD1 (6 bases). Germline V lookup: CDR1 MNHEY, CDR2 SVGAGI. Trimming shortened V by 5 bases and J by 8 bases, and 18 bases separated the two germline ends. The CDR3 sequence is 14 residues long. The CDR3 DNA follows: TGTGCCAGCAGTAGCCCCGGGGGCCAGGGCGGCTACACCTTC. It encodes CASSSPGGQGGYTF.

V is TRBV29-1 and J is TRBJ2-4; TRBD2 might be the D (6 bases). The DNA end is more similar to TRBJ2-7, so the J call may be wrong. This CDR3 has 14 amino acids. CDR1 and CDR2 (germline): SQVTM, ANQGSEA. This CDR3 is CSVGKRRRDYEQYF. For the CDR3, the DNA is TGCAGCGTTGGAAAAAGGCGGCGGGACTACGAGCAGTACTTC.

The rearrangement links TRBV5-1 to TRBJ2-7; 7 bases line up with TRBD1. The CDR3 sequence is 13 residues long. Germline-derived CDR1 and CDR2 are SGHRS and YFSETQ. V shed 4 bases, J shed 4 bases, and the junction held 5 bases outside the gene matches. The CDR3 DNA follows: TGCGCCAGCAGCGTAGGGACAGAATACGAGCAGTACTTC. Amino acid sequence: CASSVGTEYEQYF.

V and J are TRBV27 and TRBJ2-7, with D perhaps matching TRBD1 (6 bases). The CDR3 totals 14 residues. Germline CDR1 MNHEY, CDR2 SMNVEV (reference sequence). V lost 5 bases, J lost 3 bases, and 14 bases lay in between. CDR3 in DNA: TGTGCCAGCAGTGTAGGGGGACACTTCTACGAGCAGTACTTC. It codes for CASSVGGHFYEQYF.

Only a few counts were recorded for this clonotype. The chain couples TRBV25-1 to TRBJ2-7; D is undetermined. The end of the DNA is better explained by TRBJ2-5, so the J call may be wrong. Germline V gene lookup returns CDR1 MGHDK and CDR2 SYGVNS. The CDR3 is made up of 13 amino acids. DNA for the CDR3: TGTGCCAGCAGTGGGCAGCCGACGAAGACCCAGTACTTC. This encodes CASSGQPTKTQYF.

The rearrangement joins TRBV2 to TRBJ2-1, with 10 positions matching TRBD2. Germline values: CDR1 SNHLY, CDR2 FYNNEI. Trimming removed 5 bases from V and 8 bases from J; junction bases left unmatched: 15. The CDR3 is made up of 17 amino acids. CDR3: CASSPREKTSGRHEQFF. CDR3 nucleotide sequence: TGTGCCAGCAGTCCCCGGGAAAAGACTAGCGGGCGGCATGAGCAGTTCTTC.

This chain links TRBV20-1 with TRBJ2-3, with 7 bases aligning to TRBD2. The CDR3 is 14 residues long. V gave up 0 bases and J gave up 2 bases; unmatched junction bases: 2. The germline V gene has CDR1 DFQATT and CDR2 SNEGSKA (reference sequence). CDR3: CSAREGLVTDTQYF. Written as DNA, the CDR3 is TGCAGTGCTAGAGAAGGACTAGTCACAGATACGCAGTATTTT.

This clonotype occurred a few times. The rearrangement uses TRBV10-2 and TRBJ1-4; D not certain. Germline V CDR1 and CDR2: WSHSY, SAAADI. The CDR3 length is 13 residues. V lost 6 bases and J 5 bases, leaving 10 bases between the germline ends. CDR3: CASSLRVNEKLFF. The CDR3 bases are TGCGCCAGCAGCCTACGAGTAAATGAAAAACTGTTTTTT.

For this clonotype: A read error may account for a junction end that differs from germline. The CDR3 here is CVSPGEPFRNSPLHF. CDR3 coding DNA: TGTGTCAGCCCAGGGGAACCTTTCCGGAATTCACCCCTCCACTTT. The V call is TRBV2, the J call TRBJ1-6, with D maybe TRBD1 (6 bases). The V gene's germline CDR1 is SNHLY and CDR2 FYNNEI. CDR3 size: 15 residues.

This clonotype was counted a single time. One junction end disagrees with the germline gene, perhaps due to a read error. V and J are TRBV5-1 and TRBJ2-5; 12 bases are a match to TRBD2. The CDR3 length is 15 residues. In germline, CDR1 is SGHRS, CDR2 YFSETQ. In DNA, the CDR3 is TGCGCCAGCACTACTAGCGGGGGGTACCAAGAGATCCAGTACTTC. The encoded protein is CASTTSGGYQEIQYF.

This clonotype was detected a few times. The CDR3 sequence: CASSYSSTSLLQETQYF. Written as DNA, the CDR3 is TGTGCCAGCAGTTACTCCTCGACTAGCCTACTTCAAGAGACCCAGTACTTC. J is TRBJ2-5 and V is TRBV6-5; 7 bases align to TRBD2. CDR1 is MNHEY and CDR2 is SVGAGI in the germline V gene. V gave up 0 bases and J gave up 2 bases; unmatched junction bases: 9. The length of the CDR3 is 17 residues.

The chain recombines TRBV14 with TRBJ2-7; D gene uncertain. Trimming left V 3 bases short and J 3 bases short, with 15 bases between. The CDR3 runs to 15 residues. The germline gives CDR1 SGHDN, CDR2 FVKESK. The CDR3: CASSQISGRIYEQYF. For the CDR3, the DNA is TGTGCCAGCAGCCAGATATCGGGCCGAATCTACGAGCAGTACTTC.

CDR3 coding DNA: TGTGCCAGCAGCCCCAGAACGAACACCGGGGAGCTGTTTTTT. It encodes CASSPRTNTGELFF. V gene TRBV7-2 combines with J gene TRBJ2-2; D remains unclear. CDR3 length equals 14 residues. V was trimmed by 5 bases and J by 0 bases, leaving 7 bases between them. Per germline, CDR1 SGHTA and CDR2 FQGNSA.

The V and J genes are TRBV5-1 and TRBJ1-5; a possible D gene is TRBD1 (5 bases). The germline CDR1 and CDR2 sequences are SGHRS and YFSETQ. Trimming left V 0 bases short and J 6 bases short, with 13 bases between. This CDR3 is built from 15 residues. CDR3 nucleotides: TGCGCCAGCAGCTTGGAGCGGGGCGGGGGTCAGCCCCAGCATTTT. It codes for CASSLERGGGQPQHF.

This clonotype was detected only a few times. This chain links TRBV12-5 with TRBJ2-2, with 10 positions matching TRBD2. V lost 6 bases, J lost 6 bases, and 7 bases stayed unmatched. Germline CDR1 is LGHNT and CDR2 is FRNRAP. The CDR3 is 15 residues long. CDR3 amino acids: CASGAGTSESGELFF. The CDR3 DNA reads TGTGCTAGTGGCGCCGGGACTAGCGAATCCGGGGAGCTGTTTTTT. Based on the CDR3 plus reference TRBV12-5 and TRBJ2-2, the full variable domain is DARVTQTPRHKVTEMGQEVTMRCQPILGHNTVFWYRQTMMQGLELLAYFRNRAPLDDSGMPKDRFSAEMPDATLATLKIQPSEPRDSAVYFCASGAGTSESGELFFGEGSRLTVL.

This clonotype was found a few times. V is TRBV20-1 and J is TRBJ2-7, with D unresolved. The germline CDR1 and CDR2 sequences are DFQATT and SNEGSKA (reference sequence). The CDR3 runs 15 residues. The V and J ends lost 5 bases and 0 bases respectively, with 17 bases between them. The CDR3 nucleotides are TGCAGTGCTTGGAGATATGGGGATAGCTCCTACGAGCAGTACTTC. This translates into CSAWRYGDSSYEQYF.

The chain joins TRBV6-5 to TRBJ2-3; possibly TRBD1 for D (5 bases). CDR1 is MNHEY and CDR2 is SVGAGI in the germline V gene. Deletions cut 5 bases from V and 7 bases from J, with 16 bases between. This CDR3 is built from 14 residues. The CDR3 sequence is CASSAYRTSNTQYF. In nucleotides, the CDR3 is TGTGCCAGCAGTGCCTACAGGACGTCTAATACGCAGTATTTT.

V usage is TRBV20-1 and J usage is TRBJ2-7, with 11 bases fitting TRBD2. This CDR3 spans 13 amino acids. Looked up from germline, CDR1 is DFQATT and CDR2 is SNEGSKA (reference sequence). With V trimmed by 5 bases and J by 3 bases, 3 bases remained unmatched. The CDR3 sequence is CSAVGTSGYEQYF. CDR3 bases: TGCAGTGCTGTCGGGACTAGCGGCTACGAGCAGTACTTC.

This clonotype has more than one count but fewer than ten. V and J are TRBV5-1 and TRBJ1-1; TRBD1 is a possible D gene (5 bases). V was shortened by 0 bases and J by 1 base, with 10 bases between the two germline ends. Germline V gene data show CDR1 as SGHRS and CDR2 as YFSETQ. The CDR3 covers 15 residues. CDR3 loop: CASSLDGARNTEAFF. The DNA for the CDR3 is TGCGCCAGCAGCTTGGATGGGGCACGGAACACTGAAGCTTTCTTT.

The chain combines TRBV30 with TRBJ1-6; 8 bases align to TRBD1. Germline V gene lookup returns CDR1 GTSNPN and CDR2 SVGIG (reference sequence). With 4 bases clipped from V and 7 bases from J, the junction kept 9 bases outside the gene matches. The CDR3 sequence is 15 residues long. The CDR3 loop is CAWIPGQGGNSPLHF. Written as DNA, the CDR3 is TGTGCCTGGATACCCGGACAGGGAGGAAATTCACCCCTCCACTTT. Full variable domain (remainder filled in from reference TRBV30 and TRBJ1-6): SQTIHQWPATLVQPVGSPLSLECTVEGTSNPNLYWYRQAAGRGLQLLFYSVGIGQISSEVPQNLSASRPQDRQFILSSKKLLLSDSGFYLCAWIPGQGGNSPLHFGNGTRLTVT.

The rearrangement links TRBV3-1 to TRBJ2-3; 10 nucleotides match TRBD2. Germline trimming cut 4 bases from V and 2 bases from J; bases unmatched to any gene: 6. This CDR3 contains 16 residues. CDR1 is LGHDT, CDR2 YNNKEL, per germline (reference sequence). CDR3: CASSPPAGGATDTQYF. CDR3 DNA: TGTGCCAGCAGCCCTCCAGCGGGGGGGGCCACAGATACGCAGTATTTT.

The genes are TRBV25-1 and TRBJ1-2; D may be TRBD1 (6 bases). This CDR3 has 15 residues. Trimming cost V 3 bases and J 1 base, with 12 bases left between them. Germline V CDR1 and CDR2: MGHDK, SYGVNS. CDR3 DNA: TGTGCCAGCAGTGACCAAGGGGGATATAACTATGGCTACACCTTC. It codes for CASSDQGGYNYGYTF.

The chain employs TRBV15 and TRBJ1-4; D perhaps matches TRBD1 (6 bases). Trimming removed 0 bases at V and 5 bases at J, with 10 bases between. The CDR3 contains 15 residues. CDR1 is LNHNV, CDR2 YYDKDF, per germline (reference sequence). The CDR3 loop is CATSRDRGANEKLFF. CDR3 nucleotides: TGTGCCACCAGCAGAGATAGGGGGGCGAATGAAAAACTGTTTTTT.